This T cell receptor (beta chain) stems from a study of cytomegalovirus exposure and HLA in healthy donors. This PCR relied on a set of 60 Vbeta primers and 13 Jbeta primers. Libraries were prepared by immunoSEQ multiplex PCR; TCRdb keeps only in-frame clonotypes and omits some of them. This table holds about 190,000 clones, roughly 80% found once. This clone was detected once. CDR1 is SGHNT and CDR2 is YYREEE in the germline V gene (reference sequence). The CDR3 sequence is 14 residues long. With V trimmed by 2 bases and J by 3 bases, 1 base remained unmatched. Sequencing was performed on PBMCs. The sequence was collected from a man aged 35-49 years in good health and CMV-seropositive. The rearrangement links TRBV5-4 to TRBJ2-7, with 11 bases identical to TRBD2. In DNA, the CDR3 is TGTGCCAGCAGCTTTAGCGGGGGGGACTACGAGCAGTACTTC. Residues: CASSFSGGDYEQYF.